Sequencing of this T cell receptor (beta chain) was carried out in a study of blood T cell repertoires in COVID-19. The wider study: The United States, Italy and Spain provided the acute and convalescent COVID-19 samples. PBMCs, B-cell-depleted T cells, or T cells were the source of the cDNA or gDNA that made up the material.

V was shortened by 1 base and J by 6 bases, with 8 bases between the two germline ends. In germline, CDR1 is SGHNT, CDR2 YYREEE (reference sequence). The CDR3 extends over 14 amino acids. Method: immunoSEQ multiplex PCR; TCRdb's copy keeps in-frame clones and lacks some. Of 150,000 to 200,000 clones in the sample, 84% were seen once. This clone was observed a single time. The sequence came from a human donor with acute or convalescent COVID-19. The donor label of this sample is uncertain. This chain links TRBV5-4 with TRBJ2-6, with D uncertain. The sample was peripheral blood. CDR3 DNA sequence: TGTGCCAGCAGCTTGCGGCAGGCGGCCAACGTCCTGACTTTC. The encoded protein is CASSLRQAANVLTF.